This is a list of T cell receptor beta chains from one sample in a study of blood T cells in healthy people across ages. MiXCR, run by TCRdb on the 5' RACE reads, gives a single entry per CDR3 protein. The data hold around 780,000 distinct CDR3 sequences, with approximately 60% observed a single time. Sequences were obtained from blood. These receptors came from a man aged 40-49 years in good health. CDR3s include the opening cysteine and the closing phenylalanine or tryptophan. The D gene is left open where the match is weak. Clone size is not always given. Where it is, it says once, few, many or a class for expanded clones.

v_call	j_call	clone_size	d_call	cdr3_aa	cdr3_nt
TRBV4-1	TRBJ2-3	NA	TRBD1	CASSQVRQGAGDTQYF	TGCGCCAGCAGCCAAGTGAGGCAGGGGGCCGGAGATACGCAGTATTTT
TRBV20-1	TRBJ2-3	NA	NA	CSARVAAGTDTQYF	TGCAGTGCTAGAGTAGCGGCGGGCACAGATACGCAGTATTTT
TRBV6-5	TRBJ2-7	few	TRBD1	CASNLGQGVYEQYF	TGTGCCAGCAACCTTGGACAGGGAGTCTACGAGCAGTACTTC
TRBV18	TRBJ2-1	NA	NA	CASSPFRGPRDNEQFF	TGTGCCAGCTCCCCCTTCCGTGGGCCGCGGGACAATGAGCAGTTCTTC
TRBV12-3/TRBV12-4	TRBJ2-1	NA	TRBD2	CASNEWAGGPREQFF	TGTGCCAGCAATGAATGGGCGGGAGGGCCCCGTGAGCAGTTCTTC
TRBV12-3/TRBV12-4	TRBJ2-7	few	NA	CASSLRGGDRYYEQYF	TGTGCCAGCAGTTTGCGGGGGGGGGACAGGTACTACGAGCAGTACTTC
TRBV29-1	TRBJ1-5	once	NA	CSVVERDGNQPQHF	TGCAGCGTTGTGGAGAGGGATGGCAATCAGCCCCAGCATTTT
TRBV5-1	TRBJ1-2	NA	NA	CASSFETDHYGYTF	TGCGCCAGCAGCTTTGAGACAGATCATTATGGCTACACCTTC
TRBV9	TRBJ2-5	few	NA	CASSAPGRQVETQYF	TGTGCCAGCAGCGCTCCGGGACGACAGGTGGAGACCCAGTACTTC
TRBV12-3/TRBV12-4	TRBJ2-3	NA	TRBD1	CASSSRQGSSDTQYF	TGTGCCAGCAGTTCCAGACAGGGGAGTTCAGATACGCAGTATTTT
TRBV7-3	TRBJ2-3	NA	TRBD1	CASSSDRGPGTDTQYF	TGTGCCAGCAGCTCCGACAGGGGCCCTGGCACAGATACGCAGTATTTT
TRBV7-2	TRBJ2-7	NA	TRBD2	CASSRQGGRGRYNEQYF	TGTGCCAGCAGCCGACAAGGCGGGAGGGGACGGTACAATGAGCAGTACTTC
TRBV5-1	TRBJ2-7	NA	TRBD1	CASSDRTGDEQYF	TGCGCCAGCAGCGATCGGACAGGAGACGAGCAGTACTTC
TRBV28	TRBJ2-7	NA	NA	CASNLQGGEQYF	TGTGCCAGCAATTTGCAGGGGGGCGAGCAGTACTTC